Below are 13 T cell receptor beta chains sequenced from a single sample in a study of siplizumab effects on memory and regulatory T cells. Using immunoSEQ multiplex PCR, the repertoire was profiled, and TCRdb retains in-frame clones only, with some absent. In the table there are around 100,000 clones, more than 85% of which are singletons. Sequencing was performed on CD4+ T cells sorted from blood. The receptors derive from a human donor in good health.

This sequence joins TRBV19 and TRBJ1-6; 8 nucleotides align to TRBD1. The CDR3 is 14 residues long. CDR1 is LNHDA, CDR2 SQIVND, per germline (reference sequence). Unmatched junction bases numbered 5, after V lost 7 bases and J lost 6 bases. The CDR3 protein is CASNPGQVNSPLHF. The CDR3 DNA sequence: TGTGCCAGTAATCCGGGACAGGTTAATTCACCCCTCCACTTT.

This chain connects TRBV5-1 to TRBJ2-7, with 7 nucleotides matching TRBD1. The germline CDR1 and CDR2 sequences are SGHRS and YFSETQ. The V and J ends lost 0 bases and 2 bases, in that order; junction bases with no gene match: 5. The CDR3 contains 15 residues. The CDR3 protein is CASSLVGTVTYEQYF. The CDR3 nucleotides read TGCGCCAGCAGCTTGGTTGGGACAGTAACCTACGAGCAGTACTTC.

The chain uses TRBV7-2 and TRBJ2-2, with D possibly matching TRBD2 (6 bases). This CDR3 has 16 residues. Trimming pared 4 bases from V and 1 base from J, leaving 13 bases between. The germline V gene encodes CDR1 SGHTA and CDR2 FQGNSA. CDR3 amino acids: CASSWGDFMNTGELFF. For the CDR3, the DNA is TGTGCCAGCAGCTGGGGGGACTTTATGAACACCGGGGAGCTGTTTTTT.

The rearrangement joins TRBV5-1 to TRBJ2-2; D not resolved. The CDR3 consists of 14 residues. V was clipped by 4 bases and J by 6 bases, with 13 bases between them. In germline, CDR1 is SGHRS, CDR2 YFSETQ. The CDR3 spells CASSTQIPAGELFF. The CDR3 region has the DNA TGCGCCAGCAGCACCCAGATCCCGGCCGGGGAGCTGTTTTTT.

The chain links TRBV5-1 to TRBJ2-3; 10 nucleotides line up with TRBD2. CDR1 and CDR2 (germline): SGHRS, YFSETQ. V was pared by 5 bases and J by 3 bases, with 3 bases of the junction left unmatched. This CDR3 contains 14 residues. In nucleotides, the CDR3 is TGCGCCAGCAGAAGCGGGGGGGCGACAGATACGCAGTATTTT. It codes for CASRSGGATDTQYF.

The genes are TRBV6-6 and TRBJ2-5; 7 nucleotides match TRBD2. The CDR3 length is 14 residues. V lost 2 bases to trimming and J lost 4 bases; unmatched junction nucleotides: 4. Germline CDR1 MNHNY, CDR2 SVGAGI (reference sequence). CDR3: CASSYRREVETQYF. DNA for the CDR3: TGTGCCAGCAGTTACCGTCGGGAGGTAGAGACCCAGTACTTC.

The V gene is TRBV18, the J gene TRBJ2-7; TRBD1 or TRBD2 may be the D gene (5 bases each). The germline V gene has CDR1 KGHSH and CDR2 LQKENI. This CDR3 region has 18 residues. V gave up 0 bases and J gave up 5 bases, with 23 bases separating them. The CDR3 reads CASSPPIGGRVIVHEQYF. CDR3 coding DNA: TGTGCCAGCTCACCACCGATAGGAGGCAGGGTGATAGTGCACGAGCAGTACTTC.

In DNA, the CDR3 is TGTGCCAGCAGCGTATTTGAGGAAACCTACGAGCAGTACTTC. It yields the protein CASSVFEETYEQYF. The V call is TRBV9, the J call TRBJ2-7; D not resolved. The V gene lost 1 base and the J gene lost 2 bases, with 10 bases spanning the gap. The CDR3 is 14 amino acids. Germline-derived CDR1 and CDR2 are SGDLS and YYNGEE.

This clone was recorded only once. This sequence joins TRBV2 and TRBJ2-7; TRBD2 agrees at 9 bases. The CDR3 runs 15 residues. Germline V CDR1 and CDR2: SNHLY, FYNNEI. V lost 1 base and J lost 4; bases outside the gene matches: 5. Written as DNA, the CDR3 is TGTGCCAGCAGTGAAGGCGGGGGGGACCCATACGAGCAGTACTTC. Translating it yields CASSEGGGDPYEQYF.

The J gene is TRBJ2-2, the V gene TRBV7-7, with D perhaps given as TRBD1 or TRBD2 (6 bases each). CDR3 length equals 17 residues. Per the germline V gene, CDR1 is SSHAT and CDR2 is FNYEAQ (reference sequence). The V end lost 4 bases, the J end lost 3 bases, and 18 bases lay between the germline ends. The CDR3, as DNA: TGTGCCAGCAGCTCCGGACGAGGGGGGTTCGACACCGGGGAGCTGTTTTTT. The encoded protein is CASSSGRGGFDTGELFF.

This chain connects TRBV7-3 to TRBJ1-2; D unresolved. Germline V gene lookup returns CDR1 SGHTA and CDR2 FQGTGA. Trimming pared 1 base from V and 0 bases from J, leaving 12 bases between. CDR3 length equals 16 residues. CDR3 loop: CASSLIGDPSNYGYTF. The CDR3 DNA follows: TGTGCCAGCAGCTTAATTGGAGATCCCTCTAACTATGGCTACACCTTC.

The V gene is TRBV7-6, the J gene TRBJ1-1; TRBD1 matches at 8 bases. With 3 bases clipped from V and 4 bases from J, the junction kept 10 bases outside the gene matches. The CDR3 has 16 amino acids. Per the germline V gene, CDR1 is SGHVS and CDR2 is FNYEAQ. CDR3 coding DNA: TGTGCCAGCAGCTTTCAGGGGGCTGGGCTCGGCACTGAAGCTTTCTTT. Its protein is CASSFQGAGLGTEAFF.

With respect to this clone: This CDR3 is also generated by other DNA sequences in the sample. The chain employs TRBV7-9 and TRBJ2-3; 8 bases map to TRBD1. Germline V gene data show CDR1 as SEHNR and CDR2 as FQNEAQ (reference sequence). The junction had 5 bases not matched to a gene; V was cut back by 5 bases and J by 1 base. There are 15 residues in the CDR3. The CDR3 coding sequence is TGTGCCAGCAGCCCGCAGGGGGCTGGCACAGATACGCAGTATTTT. Translation gives CASSPQGAGTDTQYF.